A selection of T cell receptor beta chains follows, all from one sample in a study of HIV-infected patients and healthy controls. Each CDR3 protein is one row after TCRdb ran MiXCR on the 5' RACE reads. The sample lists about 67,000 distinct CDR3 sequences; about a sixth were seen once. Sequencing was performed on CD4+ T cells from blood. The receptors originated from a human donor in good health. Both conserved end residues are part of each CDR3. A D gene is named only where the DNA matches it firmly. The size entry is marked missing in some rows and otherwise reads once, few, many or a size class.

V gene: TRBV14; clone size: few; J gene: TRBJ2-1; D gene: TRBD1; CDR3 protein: CASSQEGTASSYNEQFF; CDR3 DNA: TGTGCCAGCAGTCAAGAGGGGACAGCGAGCTCCTACAATGAGCAGTTCTTC
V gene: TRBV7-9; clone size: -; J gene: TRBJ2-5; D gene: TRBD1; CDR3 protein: CASSRTGGRETQYF; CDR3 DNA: TGTGCCAGCAGCCGCACAGGGGGCCGGGAGACCCAGTACTTC
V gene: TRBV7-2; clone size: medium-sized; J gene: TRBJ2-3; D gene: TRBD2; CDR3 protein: CASSLGAGVATDTQYF; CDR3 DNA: TGTGCCAGCAGCTTAGGAGCGGGAGTTGCCACAGATACGCAGTATTTT
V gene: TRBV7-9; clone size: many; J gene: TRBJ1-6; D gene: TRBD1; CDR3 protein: CASSPDRESSPLHF; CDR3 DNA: TGTGCCAGCAGCCCGGACAGGGAGAGTTCACCCCTCCACTTT
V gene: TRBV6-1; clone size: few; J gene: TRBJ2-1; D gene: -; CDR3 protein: CASTRGNEQFF; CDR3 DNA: TGTGCCAGCACCCGGGGCAATGAGCAGTTCTTC
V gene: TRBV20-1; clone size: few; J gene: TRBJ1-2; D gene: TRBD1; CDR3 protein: CSAKKDREDGYTF; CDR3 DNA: TGCAGTGCAAAGAAGGACAGGGAAGATGGCTACACCTTC
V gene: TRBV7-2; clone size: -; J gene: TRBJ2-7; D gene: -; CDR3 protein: CASSPPSEIYEQYF; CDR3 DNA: TGTGCCAGCAGCCCCCCATCGGAGATTTACGAGCAGTACTTC
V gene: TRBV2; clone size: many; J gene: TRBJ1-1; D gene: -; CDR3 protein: CASSEQVNTEAFF; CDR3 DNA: TGTGCCAGCAGTGAACAGGTGAACACTGAAGCTTTCTTT
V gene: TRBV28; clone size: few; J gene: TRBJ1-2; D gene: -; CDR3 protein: CASSFLWQERGYTF; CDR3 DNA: TGTGCCAGCAGTTTTTTATGGCAGGAAAGAGGCTACACCTTC
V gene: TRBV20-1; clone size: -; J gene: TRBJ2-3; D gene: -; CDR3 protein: CSARVDGRGTDTQYF; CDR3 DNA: TGCAGCGCTAGAGTCGACGGGAGAGGAACAGATACGCAGTATTTT
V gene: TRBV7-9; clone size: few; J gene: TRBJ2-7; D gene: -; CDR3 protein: CASSPKLGGRQYEQYF; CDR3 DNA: TGTGCCAGCAGCCCCAAACTAGGGGGGAGGCAGTACGAGCAGTACTTC
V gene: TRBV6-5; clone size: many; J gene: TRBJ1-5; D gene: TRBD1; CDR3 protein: CASSYRPDRGGYSNQPQHF; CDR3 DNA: TGTGCCAGCAGTTACAGACCCGACAGGGGCGGGTATAGCAATCAGCCCCAGCATTTT
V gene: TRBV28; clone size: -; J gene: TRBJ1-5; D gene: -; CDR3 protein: CASKGGGIRNQPQHF; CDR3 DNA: TGTGCCAGCAAGGGAGGGGGGATAAGAAATCAGCCCCAGCATTTT
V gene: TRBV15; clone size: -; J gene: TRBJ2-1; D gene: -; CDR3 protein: CATSRDGLFSYNEQFF; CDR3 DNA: TGTGCCACCAGCAGAGATGGCCTCTTCTCCTACAATGAGCAGTTCTTC
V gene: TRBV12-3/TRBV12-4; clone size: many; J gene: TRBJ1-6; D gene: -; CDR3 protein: CASSLSGVYNSPLHF; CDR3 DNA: TGTGCCAGCAGTTTGTCGGGGGTCTATAATTCACCCCTCCACTTT
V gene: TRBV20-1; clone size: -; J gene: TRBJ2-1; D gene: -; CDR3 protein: CSAKGRATHNEQFF; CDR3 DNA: TGCAGTGCTAAGGGTCGGGCAACTCACAATGAGCAGTTCTTC
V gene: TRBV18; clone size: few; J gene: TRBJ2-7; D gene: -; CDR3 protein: CASSPNSYEQYF; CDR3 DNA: TGTGCCAGCTCGCCCAACTCCTACGAGCAGTACTTC
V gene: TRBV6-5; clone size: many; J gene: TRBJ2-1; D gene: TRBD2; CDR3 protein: CASRGTSGRSEQFF; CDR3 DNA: TGTGCCAGCAGGGGGACTAGCGGGAGGAGCGAGCAGTTCTTC
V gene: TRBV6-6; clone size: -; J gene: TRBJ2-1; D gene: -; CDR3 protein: CASSSPTSIGARNEQFF; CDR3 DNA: TGTGCCAGCAGCTCCCCAACTAGCATCGGGGCTCGCAATGAGCAGTTCTTC
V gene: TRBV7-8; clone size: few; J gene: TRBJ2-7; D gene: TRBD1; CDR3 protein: CASSPHRDRSYEQYF; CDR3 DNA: TGTGCCAGCAGCCCCCACCGGGACAGGTCCTACGAGCAGTACTTC